A single sample is the source of the 32 T cell receptor beta chains below, sequenced in a study of cytomegalovirus exposure and HLA in healthy donors (dated by TCRdb to between 2016 and 2019). The library came from the immunoSEQ multiplex PCR assay. A mixture of 60 forward primers for TCR Vbeta segments and 13 reverse primers for TCR Jbeta segments was used in the multiplex PCR. The table was pulled from immuneACCESS by TCRdb, which kept in-frame rearrangements only. Such tables lose some clones; where checked, under half of the loss comes from unresolved V genes, and the rest has no known cause. This sample is represented by about 120,000 clones; around 75% of them were singletons. Nearly 3% of the sample comes from the top ten. Specimen: PBMCs. These receptors all stem from a woman aged 40 to 55 in good health and CMV-seropositive.

This clone has just one count. The rearrangement links TRBV28 to TRBJ1-2; 8 bases are shared with TRBD1. The CDR3 runs to 16 residues. V lost 6 bases, J lost 10 bases, and 19 bases stayed unmatched. Germline CDR1 reads MDHEN; CDR2 reads SYDVKM. The CDR3, as DNA: TGTGCCAGCAGCCATAGGGGGACAGGTACTACCCCATCCTACACCTTC. Translated, it gives CASSHRGTGTTPSYTF.

V is TRBV30 and J is TRBJ1-2, with D possibly matching TRBD1 (6 bases). V lost 8 bases and J lost 4, with 17 bases in between. This CDR3 region has 13 residues. CDR1 and CDR2 (germline): GTSNPN, SVGIG (reference sequence). CDR3 residues: CALVQGSGYGYTF. CDR3 in DNA: TGTGCCCTGGTGCAGGGGTCGGGCTATGGCTACACCTTC.

The chain couples TRBV18 to TRBJ2-3, with D possibly matching TRBD2 (6 bases). V was cut by 2 bases and J by 0 bases, with 9 bases left in between. The CDR3 length is 15 residues. Germline CDR1 KGHSH, CDR2 LQKENI. CDR3 coding DNA: TGTGCCAGCTCACCAATGAGCGGGAGCACAGATACGCAGTATTTT. Amino acid sequence: CASSPMSGSTDTQYF.

In regard to this clone: A read error may account for a junction end that differs from germline. Written as DNA, the CDR3 is TGTGCCAGCTCACTGACATCCGACACGAACAACGAGCAGTTCTTC. Translating it yields CASSLTSDTNNEQFF. The gene calls are TRBV18 and TRBJ2-1, with no clear D. This CDR3 spans 15 amino acids. Germline values: CDR1 KGHSH, CDR2 LQKENI.

This chain uses TRBV7-8 with TRBJ2-3; 9 bases align to TRBD2. The germline V gene has CDR1 SGHVS and CDR2 FQNEAQ. V lost 5 bases and J lost 5; bases outside the gene matches: 11. CDR3 length: 16 residues. CDR3 nucleotides: TGTGCCAGCAGCCCGAGCGGGGGGACTGGGATAGATACGCAGTATTTT. It encodes CASSPSGGTGIDTQYF.

This rearrangement joins TRBV30 to TRBJ1-2; weak D call: TRBD1 (5 bases). From germline, CDR1 is GTSNPN and CDR2 SVGIG (reference sequence). This CDR3 comprises 12 residues. Trimming took 4 bases from V and 4 from J, leaving 10 bases between them. This chain's CDR3 is CAWTGEPYGYTF. The CDR3 nucleotides are TGTGCCTGGACGGGGGAACCCTATGGCTACACCTTC.

The chain links TRBV11-2 to TRBJ1-2; TRBD1 matches 8 bases. The CDR3 sequence is 13 residues long. Trimming removed 5 bases from V and 6 bases from J; junction bases left unmatched: 5. The germline V gene encodes CDR1 SGHAT and CDR2 FQNNGV. CDR3 DNA: TGTGCCAGCAGCCCTGACAGGGGTAATGGCTACACCTTC. Encoded protein: CASSPDRGNGYTF.

The gene calls are TRBV19 and TRBJ1-1; the D gene is possibly TRBD1 (5 bases). The CDR3 has 13 amino acids. Looked up from germline, CDR1 is LNHDA and CDR2 is SQIVND (reference sequence). V dropped 5 bases and J dropped 5 bases, with 12 bases sitting between them. DNA of the CDR3: TGTGCCAGTAGTCCCCCAGGGATTACTGAAGCTTTCTTT. Translation gives CASSPPGITEAFF.

This clone was found many times. The chain combines TRBV28 with TRBJ2-2, with 7 bases matching TRBD1. V was clipped by 10 bases and J by 4 bases; unmatched bases: 9. CDR3 length: 14 residues. From germline, CDR1 is MDHEN and CDR2 SYDVKM. The CDR3 is CATKQGRVTGELFF. CDR3 in DNA: TGTGCCACCAAACAGGGGCGCGTCACCGGGGAGCTGTTTTTT.

This rearrangement joins TRBV28 to TRBJ1-2, with a tentative D call TRBD1 (5 bases). Per germline, CDR1 MDHEN and CDR2 SYDVKM. Trimming removed 2 bases at V and 7 bases at J, with 11 bases between. The CDR3 covers 13 residues. CDR3 nucleotides: TGTGCCAGCAGTTTAAAGGGGTTTGGTGGCTACACCTTC. It specifies CASSLKGFGGYTF.

V is TRBV7-2 and J is TRBJ2-7; 8 bases match TRBD1. This CDR3 region has 15 residues. V lost 4 bases and J lost 3; bases outside the gene matches: 8. Per the germline V gene, CDR1 is SGHTA and CDR2 is FQGNSA. The CDR3 protein is CASSSQTGVNYEQYF. The CDR3 coding sequence is TGTGCCAGCAGCTCCCAGACAGGGGTCAACTACGAGCAGTACTTC.

The chain combines TRBV11-3 with TRBJ2-3; 7 bases are a match to TRBD2. CDR1 SGHNT and CDR2 YENEEA come from the germline V gene. J was trimmed by 5 bases and V by 3 bases; bases with no gene match: 5. CDR3 size: 14 residues. The CDR3 region has the DNA TGTGCCAGCAGCTTGGGAGGGCAGGTAGATACGCAGTATTTT. Its protein is CASSLGGQVDTQYF.

The chain has TRBV30 and TRBJ2-1; 8 bases line up with TRBD2. Germline assignment: CDR1 GTSNPN and CDR2 SVGIG (reference sequence). The CDR3 has 14 amino acids. Unmatched junction bases numbered 6, after V lost 2 bases and J lost 6 bases. CDR3 bases: TGTGCCTGGAGTCCCGGGGCGGGAGGCAATGAGCAGTTCTTC. Translating gives CAWSPGAGGNEQFF.

J is TRBJ1-1 and V is TRBV19; 8 bases line up with TRBD1. This CDR3 is built from 18 residues. Germline CDR1 and CDR2: LNHDA and SQIVND (reference sequence). V shed 5 bases and J 5 bases; nucleotides not matched to a gene: 19. This chain's CDR3 is CASSDSDRERRKGTEAFF. CDR3 nucleotide sequence: TGTGCCAGTAGTGACTCGGACAGGGAACGTCGGAAGGGAACTGAAGCTTTCTTT.

This clone has more than one count but fewer than ten. The chain recombines TRBV18 with TRBJ1-2; D remains ambiguous. The germline gives CDR1 KGHSH, CDR2 LQKENI. The CDR3 has 12 amino acids. Trimming pared 6 bases from V and 10 bases from J, leaving 15 bases between. The CDR3 loop is CASSLRDPYYTF. The CDR3 nucleotides are TGTGCCAGCTCTCTACGGGATCCGTACTACACCTTC.

The genes are TRBV30 and TRBJ1-4, with D tentatively TRBD1 (6 bases). The V end lost 1 base, the J end lost 9 bases, and 18 bases lay between the germline ends. Germline CDR1 is GTSNPN and CDR2 is SVGIG (reference sequence). This CDR3 has 15 residues. CDR3 in DNA: TGTGCCTGGAGTGAGGGGGACGGCGCTGGGCAAAAACTGTTTTTT. Amino acids: CAWSEGDGAGQKLFF.

The chain has TRBV7-2 and TRBJ1-2, with 11 positions matching TRBD1. This CDR3 region has 15 residues. V was pared by 5 bases and J by 7 bases, with 9 bases of the junction left unmatched. Germline-derived CDR1 and CDR2 are SGHTA and FQGNSA. The CDR3 here is CASSRTGGAISGYTF. CDR3 coding DNA: TGTGCCAGCAGCAGGACAGGGGGCGCAATCTCTGGCTACACCTTC.

This rearrangement joins TRBV7-6 to TRBJ1-5; the D gene is possibly TRBD1 (6 bases). Germline CDR1 and CDR2: SGHVS and FNYEAQ. V lost 6 bases and J 7 bases, leaving 13 bases between the germline ends. CDR3 length: 13 residues. DNA for the CDR3: TGTGCCAGCAGACGTGAGGGGGAACAGCCCCAGCATTTT. This sequence encodes CASRREGEQPQHF.

The chain carries TRBV7-3 and TRBJ2-1; a possible D gene is TRBD2 (6 bases). Germline V gene sequence: CDR1 SGHTA, CDR2 FQGTGA. The CDR3 has 16 amino acids. The germline V and J ends were trimmed by 5 bases and 0 bases, with 14 bases remaining between them. DNA for the CDR3: TGTGCCAGCAGCCCAGGCCGGGGAGGCTCCTACAATGAGCAGTTCTTC. It yields the protein CASSPGRGGSYNEQFF.

This clone turned up a few times. V gene TRBV4-1 combines with J gene TRBJ2-7, with D possibly TRBD2 on 6 matching bases. Germline values: CDR1 MGHRA, CDR2 YSYEKL. The CDR3 has 14 residues. The V gene lost 4 bases and the J gene lost 6 bases, with 16 bases spanning the gap. CDR3 DNA: TGCGCCAGCAGCCTGAATGGGGCCGGGGGCGAGCAGTACTTC. Translation gives CASSLNGAGGEQYF.

This chain links TRBV7-6 with TRBJ2-3, with 12 bases aligning to TRBD2. This CDR3 spans 15 amino acids. With 4 bases clipped from V and 10 bases from J, the junction kept 9 bases outside the gene matches. Germline V gives CDR1 SGHVS, CDR2 FNYEAQ. Here the CDR3 DNA reads TGTGCCAGCAGCTCCTCTAGCGGGGGGGCACCCTCGCAGTATTTT. Residues: CASSSSSGGAPSQYF.

The chain recombines TRBV7-2 with TRBJ2-7; 9 bases line up with TRBD1. J lost 4 bases, V lost 5 bases, and 6 bases had no gene match. The CDR3 has 14 residues. CDR1 and CDR2 (germline): SGHTA, FQGNSA. In nucleotides, the CDR3 is TGTGCCAGCAGCCAGGACAGGGGATGGTACGAGCAGTACTTC. Translation: CASSQDRGWYEQYF.

This clone was seen a handful of times. DNA for the CDR3: TGTGCCAGCAGTGACAGTAAGGGAGGCAACACTGAAGCTTTCTTT. Translation: CASSDSKGGNTEAFF. This rearrangement joins TRBV25-1 to TRBJ1-1; D remains unclear. The V and J ends lost 3 bases and 2 bases respectively, with 13 bases between them. Per germline, CDR1 MGHDK and CDR2 SYGVNS. The CDR3 consists of 15 residues.

This clone was seen a single time. The genes are TRBV2 and TRBJ2-1; 9 nucleotides match TRBD2. Germline-derived CDR1 and CDR2 are SNHLY and FYNNEI. The ends lost 6 bases at V and 7 bases at J; junction bases unmatched: 13. The CDR3 extends over 16 amino acids. CDR3 nucleotides: TGTGCCAGCAGCTCTCCGGGGACTAGCTTAGAAAATGAGCAGTTCTTC. Protein sequence: CASSSPGTSLENEQFF.

The chain couples TRBV18 to TRBJ2-3; TRBD2 might be the D (5 bases). Per the germline V gene, CDR1 is KGHSH and CDR2 is LQKENI. This CDR3 has 14 residues. V dropped 2 bases and J dropped 1 base, with 7 bases sitting between them. CDR3 residues: CASSPEEGTDTQYF. For the CDR3, the DNA is TGTGCCAGCTCACCAGAGGAGGGCACAGATACGCAGTATTTT.

J is TRBJ1-1 and V is TRBV30; D may be TRBD1 (6 bases). Trimming pared 4 bases from V and 4 bases from J, leaving 16 bases between. CDR3 length: 14 residues. Germline loops: CDR1 GTSNPN, CDR2 SVGIG (reference sequence). CDR3 nucleotide sequence: TGTGCCTGGAATCAGGGGCCGGTGGGCACTGAAGCTTTCTTT. Translating it yields CAWNQGPVGTEAFF.

The chain couples TRBV4-3 to TRBJ2-1, with 7 bases aligning to TRBD2. CDR1 is LGHNA and CDR2 is YSLEER in the germline V gene. The CDR3 has 16 amino acids. The V and J ends lost 5 bases and 1 base, in that order; junction bases with no gene match: 8. The CDR3 is CASSAYTGGSYNEQFF. The CDR3 DNA follows: TGCGCCAGCAGCGCTTATACGGGGGGTTCCTACAATGAGCAGTTCTTC.

V and J are TRBV11-2 and TRBJ2-7, with TRBD2 matching over 7 bases. Germline V gene data show CDR1 as SGHAT and CDR2 as FQNNGV. Trimming cost V 1 base and J 5 bases; bases outside gene matches: 11. This CDR3 is built from 16 residues. CDR3 DNA sequence: TGTGCCAGCAGCTTAGGACTGGGGTGGGGAGGGGACGAGCAGTACTTC. Protein product: CASSLGLGWGGDEQYF.

The V and J genes are TRBV7-8 and TRBJ1-6; TRBD1 matches at 9 bases. The CDR3 totals 15 residues. Germline trimming cut 8 bases from V and 7 bases from J; bases unmatched to any gene: 9. From germline, CDR1 is SGHVS and CDR2 FQNEAQ. The CDR3 is CASSIQGASNSPLHF. The CDR3 coding sequence is TGTGCCAGCTCGATACAGGGGGCCTCGAATTCACCCCTCCACTTT.

This clone appeared once. The chain links TRBV18 to TRBJ2-3; 11 bases fit TRBD2. Unmatched junction bases numbered 9, after V lost 6 bases and J lost 7 bases. Per germline, CDR1 KGHSH and CDR2 LQKENI. This CDR3 comprises 15 residues. The CDR3 spells CASSKLAGDENTQYF. The CDR3, as DNA: TGTGCCAGCTCTAAACTAGCGGGGGACGAGAATACGCAGTATTTT.

The gene calls are TRBV18 and TRBJ1-5; the D is unclear. There are 16 residues in the CDR3. Trimming took 3 bases from V and 2 from J, leaving 14 bases between them. Germline CDR1 KGHSH, CDR2 LQKENI. The DNA of the CDR3 is TGTGCCAGCTCACCCCTGGACTTGGGCGGCAATCAGCCCCAGCATTTT. This sequence encodes CASSPLDLGGNQPQHF.

This clone was observed a few times. J is TRBJ2-3 and V is TRBV5-4; the match to TRBD2 covers 11 bases. The CDR3 is 16 amino acids. V gave up 5 bases and J gave up 0 bases; unmatched junction bases: 5. CDR1 is SGHNT, CDR2 YYREEE, per germline (reference sequence). This CDR3 reads CASRAGTSGSTDTQYF. The CDR3 nucleotides read TGTGCCAGCAGGGCCGGGACTAGCGGTAGCACAGATACGCAGTATTTT.